The entry that follows covers one TCR beta chain sequence. Sequenced by immunoSEQ multiplex PCR; TCRdb stores in-frame clones only, minus some. The sample has hundreds of thousands of clones, roughly 91% seen once. Per germline, CDR1 MNHEY and CDR2 SVGAGI. The germline V and J ends were trimmed by 6 bases and 4 bases, with 18 bases remaining between them. The CDR3 extends over 15 amino acids. This entry comes from a study of blood T cell repertoires in COVID-19. The chain links TRBV6-5 to TRBJ1-1; D perhaps matches TRBD1 (6 bases). This clonotype originated in a woman aged 60-75 years in a cohort exposed to, infected with or recovered from COVID-19 (not recorded which). The material sequenced was PBMCs or T cells enriched from blood (not recorded which). In DNA, the CDR3 is TGTGCCAGCAGAAATCCTTCCCAGGGGTTCACTGAAGCTTTCTTT. It is translated as CASRNPSQGFTEAFF.